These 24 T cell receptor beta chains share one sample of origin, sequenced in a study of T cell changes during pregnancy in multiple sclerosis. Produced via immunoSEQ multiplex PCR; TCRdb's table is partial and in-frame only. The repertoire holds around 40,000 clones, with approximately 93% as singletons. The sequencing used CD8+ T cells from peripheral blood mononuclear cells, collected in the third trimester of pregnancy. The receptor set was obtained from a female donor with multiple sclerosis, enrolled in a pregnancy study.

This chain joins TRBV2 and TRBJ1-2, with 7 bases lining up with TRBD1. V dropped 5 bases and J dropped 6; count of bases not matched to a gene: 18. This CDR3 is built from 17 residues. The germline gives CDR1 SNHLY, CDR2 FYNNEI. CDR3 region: CASSPSWGQRQYDGYTF. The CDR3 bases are TGTGCCAGCAGTCCAAGCTGGGGACAGCGACAGTACGATGGCTACACCTTC.

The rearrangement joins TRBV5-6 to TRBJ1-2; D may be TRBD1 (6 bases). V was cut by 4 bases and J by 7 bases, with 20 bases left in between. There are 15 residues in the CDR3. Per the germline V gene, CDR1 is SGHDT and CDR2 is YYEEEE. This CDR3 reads CASSPTGQSGPGYTF. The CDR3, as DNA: TGTGCCAGCAGCCCCACAGGGCAGTCCGGCCCTGGCTACACCTTC.

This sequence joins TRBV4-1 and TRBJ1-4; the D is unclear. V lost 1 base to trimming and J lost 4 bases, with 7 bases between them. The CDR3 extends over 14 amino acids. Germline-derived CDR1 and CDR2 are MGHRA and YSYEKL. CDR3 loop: CASSQVRFNEKLFF. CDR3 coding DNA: TGCGCCAGCAGCCAAGTACGGTTTAATGAAAAACTGTTTTTT.

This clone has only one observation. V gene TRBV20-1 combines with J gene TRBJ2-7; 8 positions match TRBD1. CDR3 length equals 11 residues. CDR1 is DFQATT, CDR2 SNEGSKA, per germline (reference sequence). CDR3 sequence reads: CGRTGTREQYF. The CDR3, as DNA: TGCGGAAGGACAGGGACGCGCGAGCAGTACTTC.

The CDR3 sequence is CASDDGTGLEKLFF. As DNA, the CDR3 is TGTGCCAGCGATGACGGGACAGGGCTTGAAAAACTGTTTTTT. V is TRBV6-1 and J is TRBJ1-4; 9 bases fit TRBD1. From germline, CDR1 is MNHNS and CDR2 SASEGT. This CDR3 has 14 residues. V dropped 8 bases and J dropped 7; count of bases not matched to a gene: 8.

CDR3 loop: CASNPPDSYEQYF. For the CDR3, the DNA is TGTGCCAGCAACCCCCCAGACAGTTACGAGCAGTACTTC. The V call is TRBV25-1, the J call TRBJ2-7; D possibly corresponds to TRBD1 (5 bases). This CDR3 contains 13 residues. V was cut by 7 bases and J by 4 bases, with 14 bases left in between. Germline CDR1 and CDR2: MGHDK and SYGVNS.

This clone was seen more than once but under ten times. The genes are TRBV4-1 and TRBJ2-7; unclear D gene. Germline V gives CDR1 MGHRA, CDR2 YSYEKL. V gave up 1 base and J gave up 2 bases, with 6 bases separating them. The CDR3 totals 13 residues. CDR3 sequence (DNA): TGCGCCAGCAGCCAAGGGCGGACCTACGAGCAGTACTTC. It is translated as CASSQGRTYEQYF.

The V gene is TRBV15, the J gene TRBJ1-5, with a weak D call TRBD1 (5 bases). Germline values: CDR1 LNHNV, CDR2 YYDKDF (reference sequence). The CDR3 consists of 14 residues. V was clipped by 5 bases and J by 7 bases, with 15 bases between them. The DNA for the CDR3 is TGTGCCACCAGCGGACGGGGGAACGTCCAGCCCCAGCATTTT. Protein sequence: CATSGRGNVQPQHF.

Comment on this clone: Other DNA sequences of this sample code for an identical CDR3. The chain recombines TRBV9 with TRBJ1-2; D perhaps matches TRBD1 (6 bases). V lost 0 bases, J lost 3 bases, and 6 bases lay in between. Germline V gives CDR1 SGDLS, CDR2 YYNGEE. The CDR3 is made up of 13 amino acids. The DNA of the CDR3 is TGTGCCAGCAGCGTAGGACAGGACTATGGCTACACCTTC. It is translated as CASSVGQDYGYTF.

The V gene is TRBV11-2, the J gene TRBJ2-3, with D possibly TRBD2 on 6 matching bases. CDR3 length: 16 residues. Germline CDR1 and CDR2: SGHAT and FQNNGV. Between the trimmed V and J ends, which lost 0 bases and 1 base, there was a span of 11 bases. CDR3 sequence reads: CASSLDLSGRTDTQYF. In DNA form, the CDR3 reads TGTGCCAGCAGCTTAGATCTGAGCGGGCGCACAGATACGCAGTATTTT.

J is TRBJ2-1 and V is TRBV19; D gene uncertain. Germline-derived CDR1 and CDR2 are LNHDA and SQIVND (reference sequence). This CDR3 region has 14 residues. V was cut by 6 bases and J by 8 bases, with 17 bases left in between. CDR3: CASSSLGFGYEQFF. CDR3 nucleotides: TGTGCCAGTAGCTCCCTAGGCTTCGGATATGAGCAGTTCTTC. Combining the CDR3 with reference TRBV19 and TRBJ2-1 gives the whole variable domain DGGITQSPKYLFRKEGQNVTLSCEQNLNHDAMYWYRQDPGQGLRLIYYSQIVNDFQKGDIAEGYSVSREKKESFPLTVTSAQKNPTAFYLCASSSLGFGYEQFFGPGTRLTVL.

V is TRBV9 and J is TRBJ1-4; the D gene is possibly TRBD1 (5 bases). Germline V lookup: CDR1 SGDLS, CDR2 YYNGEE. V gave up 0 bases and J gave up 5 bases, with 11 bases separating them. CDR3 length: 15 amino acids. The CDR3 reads CASSVEAGPNEKLFF. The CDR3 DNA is TGTGCCAGCAGCGTAGAGGCAGGGCCAAATGAAAAACTGTTTTTT. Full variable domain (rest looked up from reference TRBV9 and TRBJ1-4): DSGVTQTPKHLITATGQRVTLRCSPRSGDLSVYWYQQSLDQGLQFLIQYYNGEERAKGNILERFSAQQFPDLHSELNLSSLELGDSALYFCASSVEAGPNEKLFFGSGTQLSVL.

The CDR3 DNA reads TGTGCCAGCAGTATAATTAACTCTGGGGCCAACGTCCTGACTTTC. It codes for CASSIINSGANVLTF. The gene calls are TRBV27 and TRBJ2-6; no clear D gene. V was clipped by 5 bases and J by 0 bases, with 8 bases between them. The CDR3 sequence is 15 residues long. CDR1 and CDR2 (germline): MNHEY, SMNVEV (reference sequence).

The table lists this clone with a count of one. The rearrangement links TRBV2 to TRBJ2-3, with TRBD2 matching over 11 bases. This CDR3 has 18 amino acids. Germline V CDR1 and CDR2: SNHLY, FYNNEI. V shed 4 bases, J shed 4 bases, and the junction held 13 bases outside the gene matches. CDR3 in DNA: TGTGCCAGCAGTGTCAGTAGAACTAGCGGGGGAATATCAGATACGCAGTATTTT. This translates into CASSVSRTSGGISDTQYF.

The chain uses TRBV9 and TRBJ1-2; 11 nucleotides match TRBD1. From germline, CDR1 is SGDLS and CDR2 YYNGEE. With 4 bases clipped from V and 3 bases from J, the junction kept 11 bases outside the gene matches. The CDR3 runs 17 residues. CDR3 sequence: CASSPRGGQGEYYGYTF. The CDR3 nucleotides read TGTGCCAGCAGCCCCCGTGGGGGACAGGGGGAATACTATGGCTACACCTTC. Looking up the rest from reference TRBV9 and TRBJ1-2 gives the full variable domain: DSGVTQTPKHLITATGQRVTLRCSPRSGDLSVYWYQQSLDQGLQFLIQYYNGEERAKGNILERFSAQQFPDLHSELNLSSLELGDSALYFCASSPRGGQGEYYGYTFGSGTRLTVV.

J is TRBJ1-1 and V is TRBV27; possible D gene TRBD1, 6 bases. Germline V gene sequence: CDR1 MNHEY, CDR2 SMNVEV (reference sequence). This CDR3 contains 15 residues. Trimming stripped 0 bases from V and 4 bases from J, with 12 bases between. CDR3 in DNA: TGTGCCAGCAGTTTATCGGGGGAGGGGGGCACTGAAGCTTTCTTT. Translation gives CASSLSGEGGTEAFF.

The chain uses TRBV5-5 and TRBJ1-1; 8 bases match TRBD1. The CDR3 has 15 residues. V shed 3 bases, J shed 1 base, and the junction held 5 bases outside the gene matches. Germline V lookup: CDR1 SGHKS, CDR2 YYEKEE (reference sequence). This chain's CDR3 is CASSSDRGTNTEAFF. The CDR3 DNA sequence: TGTGCCAGCAGCTCAGACAGGGGCACGAACACTGAAGCTTTCTTT.

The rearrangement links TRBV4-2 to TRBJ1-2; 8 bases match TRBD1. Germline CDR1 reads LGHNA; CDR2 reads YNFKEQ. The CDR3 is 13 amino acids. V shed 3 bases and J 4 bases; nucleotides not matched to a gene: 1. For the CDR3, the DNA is TGTGCCAGCAGCCAGGGACAGGTCTATGGCTACACCTTC. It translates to CASSQGQVYGYTF.

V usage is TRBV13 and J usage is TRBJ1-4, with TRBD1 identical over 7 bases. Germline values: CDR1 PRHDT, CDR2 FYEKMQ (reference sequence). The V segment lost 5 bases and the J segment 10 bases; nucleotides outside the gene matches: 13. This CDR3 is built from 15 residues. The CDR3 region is CASSGGGTAFRKLFF. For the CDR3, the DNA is TGTGCCAGCAGCGGGGGCGGGACAGCGTTTAGAAAACTGTTTTTT.

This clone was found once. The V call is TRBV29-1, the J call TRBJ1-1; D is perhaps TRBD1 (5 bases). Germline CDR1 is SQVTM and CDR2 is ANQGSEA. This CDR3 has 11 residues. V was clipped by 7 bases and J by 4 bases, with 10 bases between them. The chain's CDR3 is CSAGGGTEAFF. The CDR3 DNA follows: TGCAGCGCGGGGGGGGGCACTGAAGCTTTCTTT.

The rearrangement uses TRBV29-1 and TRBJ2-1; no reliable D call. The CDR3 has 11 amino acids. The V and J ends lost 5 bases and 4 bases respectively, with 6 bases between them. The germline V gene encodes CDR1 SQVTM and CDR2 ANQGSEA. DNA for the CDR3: TGCAGCGTTTCCAGTTACAATGAGCAGTTCTTC. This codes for CSVSSYNEQFF.

CDR3 coding DNA: TGTGCCAGTACAGGGTCTTCCTACGAGCAGTACTTC. Amino acids: CASTGSSYEQYF. V and J are TRBV19 and TRBJ2-7, with D possibly being TRBD1 (5 bases). V lost 7 bases and J lost 1, with 8 bases in between. The germline V gene has CDR1 LNHDA and CDR2 SQIVND (reference sequence). The CDR3 spans 12 residues.

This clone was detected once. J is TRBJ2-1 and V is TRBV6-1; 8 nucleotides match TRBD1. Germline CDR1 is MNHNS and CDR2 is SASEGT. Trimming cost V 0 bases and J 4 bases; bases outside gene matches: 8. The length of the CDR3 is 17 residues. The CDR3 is CASSEALRGRLYNEQFF. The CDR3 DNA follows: TGTGCCAGCAGTGAAGCCCTCAGGGGGCGGCTGTACAATGAGCAGTTCTTC.

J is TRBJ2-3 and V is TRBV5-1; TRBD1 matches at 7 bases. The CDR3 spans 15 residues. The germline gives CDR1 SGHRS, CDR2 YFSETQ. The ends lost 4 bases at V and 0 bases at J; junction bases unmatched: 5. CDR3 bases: TGCGCCAGCAGCCCCGGGACAGCTAGCACAGATACGCAGTATTTT. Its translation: CASSPGTASTDTQYF.